A single T cell receptor beta chain is shown here with its context. Original methodology: Estimation of nucleated cell counts was performed using reference gene primer amplification. The assay was immunoSEQ multiplex PCR, and TCRdb's table has in-frame clones only and misses some. The V and J calls and clone size are taken from that table; D and trimming were inferred from the DNA. Altogether about 300,000 clones are present, approximately 90% being singletons, with the ten largest covering approximately 2%. This sample was included in a study of blood T cell repertoires in COVID-19. Study in general: PBMCs, B-cell-depleted T cells, or T cells were the source of the cDNA or gDNA that made up the material.

Patients in Seattle were enrolled during active infection, then followed longitudinally. With V trimmed by 4 bases and J by 4 bases, 12 bases remained unmatched. The CDR3 length is 16 residues. The germline V gene encodes CDR1 KGHSH and CDR2 LQKENI. The chain joins TRBV18 to TRBJ2-7; the match to TRBD1 covers 8 bases. This TCR was sampled from a young woman with COVID-19, enrolled during active disease. Sequencing used peripheral blood. The CDR3 sequence is CASSLNTDRVPYEQYF. CDR3 nucleotides: TGTGCCAGCTCACTAAACACGGACAGGGTTCCGTACGAGCAGTACTTC.